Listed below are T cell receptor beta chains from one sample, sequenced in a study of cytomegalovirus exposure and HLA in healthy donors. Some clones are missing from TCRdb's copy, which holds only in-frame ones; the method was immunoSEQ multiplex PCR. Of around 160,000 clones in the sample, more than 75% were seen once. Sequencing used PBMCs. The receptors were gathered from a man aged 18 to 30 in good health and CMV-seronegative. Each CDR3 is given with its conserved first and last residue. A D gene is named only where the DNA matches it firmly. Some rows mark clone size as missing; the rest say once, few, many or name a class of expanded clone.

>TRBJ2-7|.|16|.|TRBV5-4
CASSLGAGYHVYEQYF
TGTGCCAGCAGCTTGGGTGCAGGGTACCACGTCTACGAGCAGTACTTC
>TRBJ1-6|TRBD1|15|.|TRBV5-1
CASSPGQGGNSPLHF
TGCGCCAGCAGCCCTGGACAGGGGGGTAATTCACCCCTCCACTTT
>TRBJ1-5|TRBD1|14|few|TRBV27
CASSLGQGDQPQHF
TGTGCCAGCAGTTTAGGGCAGGGGGATCAGCCCCAGCATTTT
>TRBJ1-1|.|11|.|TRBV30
CAWSVLSEAFF
TGTGCCTGGAGTGTTTTGAGTGAAGCTTTCTTT
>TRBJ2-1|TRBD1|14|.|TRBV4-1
CASSGTGDYNEQFF
TGCGCCAGTTCCGGGACAGGAGATTACAATGAGCAGTTCTTC
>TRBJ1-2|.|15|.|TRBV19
CASSDNLRQGYGYTF
TGTGCCAGTAGTGACAACCTCAGGCAGGGCTATGGCTACACCTTC
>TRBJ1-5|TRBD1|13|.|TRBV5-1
CGTQQGDYQPQHF
TGCGGCACACAACAGGGGGATTATCAGCCCCAGCATTTT
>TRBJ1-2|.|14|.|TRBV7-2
CASSLHRRVYGYTF
TGTGCCAGCAGCTTACATAGGCGGGTCTATGGCTACACCTTC
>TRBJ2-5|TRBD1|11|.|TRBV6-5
CASSYGTVKYF
TGTGCCAGCAGTTACGGGACAGTTAAGTACTTC
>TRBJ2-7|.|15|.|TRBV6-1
CASSEIGGNSYEQYF
TGTGCCAGCAGTGAAATAGGCGGGAACTCCTACGAGCAGTACTTC
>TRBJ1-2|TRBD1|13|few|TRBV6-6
CASSLTGIDGYTF
TGTGCCAGCAGTTTGACAGGGATCGACGGCTACACCTTC
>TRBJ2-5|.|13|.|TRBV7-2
CASSFRGSETQYF
TGTGCCAGCAGCTTCAGGGGTTCAGAGACCCAGTACTTC
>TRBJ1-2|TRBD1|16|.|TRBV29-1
CSVERGRDREGYGYTF
TGCAGCGTTGAGCGCGGCCGGGACAGGGAAGGATATGGCTACACCTTC
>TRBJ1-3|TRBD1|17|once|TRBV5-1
CASSPARDRGPGNTIYF
TGCGCCAGCAGCCCCGCCCGGGACAGGGGGCCCGGAAACACCATATATTTT
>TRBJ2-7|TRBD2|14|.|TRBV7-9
CASSTSGRTYEQYF
TGTGCCAGCAGTACTAGCGGGCGTACCTACGAGCAGTACTTC
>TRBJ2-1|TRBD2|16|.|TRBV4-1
CASSRGTSGANNEQFF
TGCGCCAGCAGCCGGGGGACTAGCGGGGCTAATAATGAGCAGTTCTTC
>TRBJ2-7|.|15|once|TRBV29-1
CSVELQGFPSYEQYF
TGCAGCGTGGAGCTACAGGGCTTCCCCTCCTACGAGCAGTACTTC
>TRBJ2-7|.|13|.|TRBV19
CASSIGGGYEQYF
TGTGCCAGTAGTATAGGTGGCGGCTACGAGCAGTACTTC
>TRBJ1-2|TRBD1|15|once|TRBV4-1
CASSPMTGGDYGYTF
TGCGCCAGCAGCCCCATGACAGGGGGAGACTATGGCTACACCTTC
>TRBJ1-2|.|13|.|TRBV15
CATSDGQNYGYTF
TGTGCCACCAGTGATGGACAGAACTATGGCTACACCTTC
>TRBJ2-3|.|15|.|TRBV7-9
CASSRLGQVTDTQYF
TGTGCCAGCAGCCGACTGGGACAAGTCACAGATACGCAGTATTTT
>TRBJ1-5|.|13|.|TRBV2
CASSREGNQPQHF
TGTGCCAGCAGTAGGGAGGGAAATCAGCCCCAGCATTTT
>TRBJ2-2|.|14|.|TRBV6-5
CASSSVSGTGELFF
TGTGCCAGCAGTTCGGTCTCGGGCACCGGGGAGCTGTTTTTT
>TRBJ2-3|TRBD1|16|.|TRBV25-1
CASSDPARGQGDTQYF
TGTGCCAGCAGTGACCCAGCCAGGGGGCAGGGAGATACGCAGTATTTT
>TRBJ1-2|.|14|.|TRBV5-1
CASSLMGSSDGYTF
TGCGCCAGCAGCTTGATGGGCAGTTCAGATGGCTACACCTTC
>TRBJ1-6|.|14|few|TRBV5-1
CASSLDSASPPLHF
TGCGCCAGCAGCCTGGACAGTGCCTCACCACCCCTCCACTTT
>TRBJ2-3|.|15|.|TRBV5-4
CASSPAEAGTDTQYF
TGTGCCAGCAGCCCGGCGGAGGCTGGCACAGATACGCAGTATTTT
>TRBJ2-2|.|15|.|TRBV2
CASSGQLLGTGELFF
TGTGCCAGCAGTGGACAGCTCCTAGGGACCGGGGAGCTGTTTTTT
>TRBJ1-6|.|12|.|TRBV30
CAHGVYESPLHF
TGTGCTCATGGAGTGTATGAATCACCCCTCCACTTT
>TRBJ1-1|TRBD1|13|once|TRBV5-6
CASRDRRNTEAFF
TGTGCCAGCAGGGACAGGAGGAACACTGAAGCTTTCTTT
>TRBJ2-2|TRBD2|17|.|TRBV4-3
CASSQEASGSIGGELFF
TGCGCCAGCAGCCAAGAGGCTAGCGGGAGTATAGGCGGGGAGCTGTTTTTT
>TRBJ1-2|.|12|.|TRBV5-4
CASSLRSEAYTF
TGTGCCAGCAGCTTGCGATCAGAGGCCTACACCTTC
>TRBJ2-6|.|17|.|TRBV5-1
CASSLAGVGSGANVLTF
TGCGCCAGCAGCTTGGCAGGGGTGGGATCTGGGGCCAACGTCCTGACTTTC
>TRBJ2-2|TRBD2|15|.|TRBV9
CASSVGLAATGELFF
TGTGCCAGCAGCGTTGGACTAGCCGCCACCGGGGAGCTGTTTTTT
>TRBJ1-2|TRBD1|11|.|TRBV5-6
CASSRQGAYTF
TGTGCCAGCAGCCGCCAGGGGGCCTACACCTTC
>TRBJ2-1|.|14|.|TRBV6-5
CASSGSRDYNEQFF
TGTGCCAGCAGTGGGAGCCGGGACTACAATGAGCAGTTCTTC
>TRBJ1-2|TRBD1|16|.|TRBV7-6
CASSLVSGQGNYGYTF
TGTGCCAGCAGCTTAGTCTCGGGACAGGGGAACTATGGCTACACCTTC
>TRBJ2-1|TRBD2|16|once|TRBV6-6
CASSSRLAGDPNEQFF
TGTGCCAGCAGTTCTCGACTAGCGGGAGATCCCAATGAGCAGTTCTTC
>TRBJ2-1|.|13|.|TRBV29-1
CSVGVRERPHRFF
TGCAGCGTTGGGGTCCGGGAGCGCCCGCATCGGTTCTTC
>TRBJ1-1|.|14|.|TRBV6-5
CASSDVGGVGVAFF
TGTGCCAGCAGCGACGTGGGGGGGGTTGGTGTCGCTTTCTTT
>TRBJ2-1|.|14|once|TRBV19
CASSPLGHRDEQFF
TGTGCCAGTAGTCCCCTCGGACATCGGGATGAGCAGTTCTTC
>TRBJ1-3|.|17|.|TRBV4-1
CASSQGHGTRDGNTIYF
TGCGCCAGCAGCCAAGGGCACGGGACAAGGGATGGAAACACCATATATTTT
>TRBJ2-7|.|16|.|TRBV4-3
CASSQDLTTRGLEQYF
TGCGCCAGCAGCCAAGATCTGACGACTAGAGGGCTCGAGCAGTACTTC
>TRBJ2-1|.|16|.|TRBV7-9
CASSLAWRDSYNEQFF
TGTGCCAGCAGCTTAGCGTGGCGGGACTCCTACAATGAGCAGTTCTTC
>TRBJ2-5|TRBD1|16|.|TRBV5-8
CASSLGQGLYQETQYF
TGTGCCAGCAGCTTGGGACAGGGGTTGTACCAAGAGACCCAGTACTTC
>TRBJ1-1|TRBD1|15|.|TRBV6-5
CASSYSISGGTEAFF
TGTGCCAGCAGTTACTCGATTTCAGGGGGGACTGAAGCTTTCTTT
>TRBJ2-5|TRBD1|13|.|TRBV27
CASSPGQQETQYF
TGTGCCAGCAGTCCGGGACAGCAAGAGACCCAGTACTTC
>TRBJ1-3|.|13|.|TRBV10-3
CAISGHSGNTIYF
TGTGCCATCAGTGGACACTCTGGAAACACCATATATTTT
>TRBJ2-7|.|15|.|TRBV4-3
CASSQDDSYSYEQYF
TGCGCCAGCAGCCAAGATGACAGTTACTCCTACGAGCAGTACTTC
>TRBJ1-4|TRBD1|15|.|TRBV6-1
CASRHYRGREEKLFF
TGTGCCAGCAGGCATTACAGGGGGCGCGAGGAAAAACTGTTTTTT